Listed here are 10 T cell receptor beta chains from one sample, sequenced in a study of CD8+CD57+ T cells in acquired aplastic anemia (dated by TCRdb to the late 2010s). Sequenced using an Illumina HiSeq 2000. TCR beta VDJ combination and CDR3 sequence profiling used genomic DNA as the template. The public reads were reanalyzed by TCRdb: fastp trimming at Q25, MiXCR alignment, in-frame beta chains only. A single entry per CDR3 protein holds the most common genes and DNA from its merged rows. This sample holds around 150,000 distinct CDR3 sequences; more than 40% were observed only once. Of the sample, 25% to 35% is held by the ten largest clones. The patients picked for sequencing were ones in whom flow cytometry had shown an expansion of CD8+CD57+ cells. Sequencing input: sorted CD4+, CD8+, or CD8+CD57+ T cells (not recorded which) from PBMCs. The receptors here all came from a human donor with aplastic anemia.

This clonotype was picked up one time. J is TRBJ2-7 and V is TRBV15; the D is unclear. The CDR3 loop spans 14 amino acids. Trimming pared 0 bases from V and 4 bases from J, leaving 10 bases between. Germline CDR1 and CDR2: LNHNV and YYDKDF (reference sequence). In DNA form, the CDR3 reads TGTGCCACCAGCAGAGATTTTGGAAAGTACGAGCAGTACTTC. Its protein is CATSRDFGKYEQYF. The entire variable domain, with the rest obtained from reference TRBV15 and TRBJ2-7, is as follows: DAMVIQNPRYQVTQFGKPVTLSCSQTLNHNVMYWYQQKSSQAPKLLFHYYDKDFNNEADTPDNFQSRRPNTSFCFLDIRSPGLGDTAMYLCATSRDFGKYEQYFGPGTRLTVT.

The gene calls are TRBV10-3 and TRBJ2-3; 7 bases are a match to TRBD2. Germline CDR1 is ENHRY and CDR2 is SYGVKD. Germline trimming cut 11 bases from V and 1 base from J; bases unmatched to any gene: 15. The CDR3 length is 16 residues. This chain's CDR3 is CAGSEEPSGRTDTQYF. The CDR3 bases are TGTGCCGGCAGTGAAGAGCCTAGCGGACGCACAGATACGCAGTATTTT.

The chain is built from TRBV20-1 and TRBJ2-7; TRBD1 aligns across 10 bases. Unmatched junction bases numbered 4, after V lost 3 bases and J lost 2 bases. This CDR3 is 14 amino acids long. Germline values: CDR1 DFQATT, CDR2 SNEGSKA (reference sequence). CDR3 sequence: CSARGQGITYEQYF. The CDR3 DNA sequence: TGCAGTGCTAGGGGACAGGGGATAACCTACGAGCAGTACTTC.

This clonotype has ten or more counts. This chain uses TRBV5-6 with TRBJ1-5, with D hard to call. Between the trimmed V and J ends, which lost 1 base and 0 bases, there was a span of 8 bases. This CDR3 is built from 15 residues. Germline-derived CDR1 and CDR2 are SGHDT and YYEEEE. This chain's CDR3 is CASSLSDYSNQPQHF. In nucleotides, the CDR3 is TGTGCCAGCAGCTTGAGCGACTATAGCAATCAGCCCCAGCATTTT. The full variable domain, with the rest looked up from reference TRBV5-6 and TRBJ1-5, is DAGVTQSPTHLIKTRGQQVTLRCSPKSGHDTVSWYQQALGQGPQFIFQYYEEEERQRGNFPDRFSGHQFPNYSSELNVNALLLGDSALYLCASSLSDYSNQPQHFGDGTRLSIL.

V usage is TRBV6-4 and J usage is TRBJ2-3; 7 nucleotides match TRBD1. In germline, CDR1 is MRHNA, CDR2 SNTAGT. CDR3 size: 20 residues. V shed 4 bases and J 1 base; nucleotides not matched to a gene: 20. The CDR3 DNA follows: TGTGCCAGCAGTGCCTCCACGACACCCCAGACAGGGTGGGGCACAGATACGCAGTATTTT. It yields the protein CASSASTTPQTGWGTDTQYF.

A note on this clonotype: With a much larger clone just one base away, this may be a read error. The chain carries TRBV5-6 and TRBJ2-7; maybe TRBD2 (6 bases). CDR1 SGHDT and CDR2 YYEEEE come from the germline V gene. The CDR3 runs to 13 residues. Trimming removed 5 bases at V and 5 bases at J, with 14 bases between. The CDR3 reads CASRPGARDEQYF. The CDR3 DNA follows: TGTGCCAGCAGACCGGGAGCTCGGGACGAGCAGTACTTC.

This clonotype was counted ten times or more. The chain couples TRBV7-9 to TRBJ2-1; possibly TRBD2 for D (5 bases). Germline V gives CDR1 SEHNR, CDR2 FQNEAQ (reference sequence). The CDR3 is 13 residues long. Deletions cut 4 bases from V and 10 bases from J, with 14 bases between. The CDR3 spells CASSSASRREQFF. CDR3 coding DNA: TGTGCCAGCAGCTCTGCTAGCAGGAGAGAGCAGTTCTTC.

This clonotype has ten or more counts. The chain couples TRBV7-9 to TRBJ2-5; either TRBD1 or TRBD2 may fit D (5 bases each). The CDR3 has 15 residues. Germline CDR1 is SEHNR and CDR2 is FQNEAQ (reference sequence). Trimming removed 5 bases from V and 4 bases from J, with 17 bases in between. CDR3 nucleotides: TGTGCCAGCAGCGGGGGTCTGGGAATGGCAGAGACCCAGTACTTC. Amino acid sequence: CASSGGLGMAETQYF.

This clonotype was seen only a few times. J is TRBJ2-1 and V is TRBV25-1, with TRBD1 matching over 8 bases. The CDR3 spans 16 residues. Germline V gives CDR1 MGHDK, CDR2 SYGVNS. With V trimmed by 2 bases and J by 5 bases, 8 bases remained unmatched. The CDR3 reads CASSEVGWTGHNEQFF. The DNA for the CDR3 is TGTGCCAGCAGTGAAGTTGGTTGGACAGGGCACAATGAGCAGTTCTTC.

The rearrangement joins TRBV19 to TRBJ1-1; D remains ambiguous. Germline V CDR1 and CDR2: LNHDA, SQIVND (reference sequence). V dropped 6 bases and J dropped 5 bases, with 13 bases sitting between them. There are 13 residues in the CDR3. In DNA form, the CDR3 reads TGTGCCAGTAGGGTCTTGCGTGGGACTGAAGCTTTCTTT. It specifies CASRVLRGTEAFF.